Below are 9 T cell receptor beta chains sequenced from a single sample in a study of control samples from healthy donors and cancer patients. Generated by immunoSEQ multiplex PCR, the TCRdb table keeps only in-frame clones and is missing some. The sample consists of some 200,000 clones, roughly 94% of them appearing once. The sample was blood. These receptors came from a man between 45 and 60 years old in good health.

The chain recombines TRBV19 with TRBJ2-1; tentative D call: TRBD2 (5 bases). Per germline, CDR1 LNHDA and CDR2 SQIVND (reference sequence). The CDR3 runs to 14 residues. V lost 3 bases to trimming and J lost 7 bases, with 13 bases between them. CDR3 sequence: CASSIPRTGNEQFF. CDR3 DNA: TGTGCCAGTAGTATCCCCCGGACGGGAAATGAGCAGTTCTTC.

This clone was observed once. The chain is built from TRBV18 and TRBJ2-3, with D possibly TRBD2 on 5 matching bases. CDR3 length: 17 amino acids. Germline CDR1 is KGHSH and CDR2 is LQKENI. Deletions cut 4 bases from V and 0 bases from J, with 17 bases between. The CDR3 nucleotides are TGTGCCAGCTCACTTGGACCCGGGCGAGGGAGCACAGATACGCAGTATTTT. It encodes CASSLGPGRGSTDTQYF.

A single count supports this clone. In nucleotides, the CDR3 is TGCGCCAGCAGCCAAGTTCACGGATCTGGAAACACCATATATTTT. The encoded protein is CASSQVHGSGNTIYF. V is TRBV4-3 and J is TRBJ1-3; D uncertain. The germline V gene has CDR1 LGHNA and CDR2 YSLEER. The CDR3 is made up of 15 amino acids. V lost 1 base and J lost 1, with 8 bases in between.

This sequence joins TRBV3-1 (or the pseudogene TRBV3-2) and TRBJ1-1; D perhaps matches TRBD1 (5 bases). The CDR3 consists of 14 residues. Germline lookup yields CDR1 LGHDT and CDR2 YNNKEL (reference sequence). V was shortened by 2 bases and J by 5 bases, with 12 bases between the two germline ends. CDR3 protein: CASSQWGEGTEAFF. For the CDR3, the DNA is TGTGCCAGCAGCCAATGGGGCGAAGGGACTGAAGCTTTCTTT.

Turning to this clone: Other nucleotide sequences from this sample produce the same CDR3. This chain connects TRBV9 to TRBJ2-5; D perhaps matches TRBD2 (7 bases). Per germline, CDR1 SGDLS and CDR2 YYNGEE. This CDR3 region has 15 residues. The germline V and J ends were trimmed by 2 bases and 2 bases, with 13 bases remaining between them. This CDR3 is CASSVGGGPQETQYF. The DNA for the CDR3 is TGTGCCAGCAGCGTTGGGGGGGGGCCGCAAGAGACCCAGTACTTC.

J is TRBJ1-2 and V is TRBV4-1; no definite D call. Germline V CDR1 and CDR2: MGHRA, YSYEKL. V was cut by 0 bases and J by 2 bases, with 4 bases left in between. This CDR3 comprises 13 residues. CDR3 nucleotide sequence: TGCGCCAGCAGCCAAGACAGGAACTATGGCTACACCTTC. Translated: CASSQDRNYGYTF.

The chain combines TRBV11-2 with TRBJ2-3, with 7 bases that match TRBD2. The CDR3 consists of 16 residues. V was clipped by 0 bases and J by 5 bases; unmatched bases: 8. Germline-derived CDR1 and CDR2 are SGHAT and FQNNGV. The CDR3 bases are TGTGCCAGCAGCTTAGATGGGGTAGCGGGTGAAGATACGCAGTATTTT. Amino acid sequence: CASSLDGVAGEDTQYF.

The V gene is TRBV5-1, the J gene TRBJ2-3; no firm D call. The V end was cut by 0 bases, the J end by 1 base, with 6 bases between. Germline V CDR1 and CDR2: SGHRS, YFSETQ. This CDR3 has 14 amino acids. CDR3 region: CASSLVRGTDTQYF. CDR3 in DNA: TGCGCCAGCAGCTTGGTACGGGGCACAGATACGCAGTATTTT.

V gene TRBV11-2 combines with J gene TRBJ2-3, with D uncertain. V lost 0 bases and J lost 5, with 12 bases in between. Germline CDR1 reads SGHAT; CDR2 reads FQNNGV. The CDR3 consists of 15 residues. DNA for the CDR3: TGTGCCAGCAGCTTAGATGATATTACCGGAGATACGCAGTATTTT. Its protein is CASSLDDITGDTQYF.